This TCR beta chain was captured by sequencing in a study of T cell changes during pregnancy in multiple sclerosis. Germline V gives CDR1 SGHDT, CDR2 YYEEEE. The CDR3 extends over 12 amino acids. The V and J ends lost 1 base and 7 bases respectively, with 8 bases between them. TCRdb's copy holds only in-frame clones and misses some; the assay was immunoSEQ multiplex PCR. The data show 45,000 to 70,000 clones, with approximately 92% seen just once and about 0.6% held by the top ten. This clonotype was sampled from a female donor with multiple sclerosis, enrolled in a pregnancy study. The chain couples TRBV5-6 to TRBJ1-2; no clear D. The source was CD4+ T cells from peripheral blood mononuclear cells, collected after pregnancy. The CDR3 loop is CASSLLSVGYTF. The DNA of the CDR3 is TGTGCCAGCAGCTTGCTGTCAGTTGGCTACACCTTC.